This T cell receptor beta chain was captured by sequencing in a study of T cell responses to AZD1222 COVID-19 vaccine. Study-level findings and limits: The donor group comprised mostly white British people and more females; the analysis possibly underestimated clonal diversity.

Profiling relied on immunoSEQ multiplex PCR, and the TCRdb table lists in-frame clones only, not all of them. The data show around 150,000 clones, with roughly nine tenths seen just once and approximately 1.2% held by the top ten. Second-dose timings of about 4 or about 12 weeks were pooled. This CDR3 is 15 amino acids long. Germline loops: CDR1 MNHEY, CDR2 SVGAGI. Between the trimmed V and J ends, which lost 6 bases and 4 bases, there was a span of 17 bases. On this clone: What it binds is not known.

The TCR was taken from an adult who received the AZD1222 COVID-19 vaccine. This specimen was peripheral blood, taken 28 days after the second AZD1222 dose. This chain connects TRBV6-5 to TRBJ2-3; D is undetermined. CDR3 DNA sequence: TGTGCCAGCAGCTCCGCGCAGTTGGGTGCAGATACGCAGTATTTT. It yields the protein CASSSAQLGADTQYF.